The clone carrying this T cell receptor (beta chain) was seen many times. This entry is derived from a study of early T cells in non-severe SARS-CoV-2 infection. Study as a whole: The input, bulk RNA from unsorted whole blood, was sequenced, and chains were unpaired.

V gave up 6 bases and J gave up 4 bases; unmatched junction bases: 11. The CDR3 is made up of 15 amino acids. Germline assignment: CDR1 MNHEY and CDR2 SMNVEV (reference sequence). Attachment of unique molecular identifiers was made to individual cDNA molecules. From the 5' RACE reads, TCRdb called clonotypes with MiXCR, one entry per CDR3 protein. Among some 28,000 distinct CDR3 sequences listed, about 4.6% were seen once. The sequenced sample was whole blood. The receptor's source is an adult who was a healthcare worker with PCR-confirmed SARS-CoV-2 infection or an uninfected control (not recorded which). The V call is TRBV27, the J call TRBJ2-5; 7 nucleotides align to TRBD1. The CDR3 DNA sequence: TGTGCCAGCAGCACAGGGGTCGGGATGGCAGAGACCCAGTACTTC. Its protein is CASSTGVGMAETQYF.